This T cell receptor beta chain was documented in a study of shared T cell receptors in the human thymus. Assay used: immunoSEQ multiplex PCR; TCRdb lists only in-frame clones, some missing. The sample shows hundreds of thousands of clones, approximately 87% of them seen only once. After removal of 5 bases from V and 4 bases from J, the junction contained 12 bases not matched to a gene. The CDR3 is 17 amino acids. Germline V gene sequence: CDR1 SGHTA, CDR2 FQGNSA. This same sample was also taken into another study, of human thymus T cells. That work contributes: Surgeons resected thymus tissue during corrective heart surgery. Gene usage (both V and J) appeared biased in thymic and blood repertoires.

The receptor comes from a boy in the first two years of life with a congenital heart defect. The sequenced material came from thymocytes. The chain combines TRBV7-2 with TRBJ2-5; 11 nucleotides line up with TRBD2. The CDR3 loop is CASSPRLAGRFVETQYF. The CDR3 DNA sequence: TGTGCCAGCAGCCCCAGACTAGCGGGAAGATTTGTAGAGACCCAGTACTTC.